The rows below give T cell receptor beta chains drawn from one sample of a study of CD8 T cells in Susac syndrome. TCRdb called the immunoSEQ multiplex PCR reads again in MiXCR, with one record for every CDR3 protein. This sample has 45,000 to 60,000 distinct CDR3 sequences, with nearly 95% found just once. The sequencing sample was made of CD8+ T cells from PBMCs. The receptors stem from a human donor in good health. CDR3s include the opening cysteine and the closing phenylalanine or tryptophan. A D gene is named only where the DNA matches it firmly. A row's size may be missing; if present it is once, few, many or a size class.

NA	NA	TRBV11-2	TRBJ2-6	16	TGTGCCAGCAGCTTACAACTTCATACTGGGGCCAACGTCCTGACTTTC	CASSLQLHTGANVLTF
TRBD2	NA	TRBV7-9	TRBJ2-1	16	TGTGCCAGCAGCCGGTCGACTAGCGGGGCCTACAATGAGCAGTTCTTC	CASSRSTSGAYNEQFF
TRBD2	once	TRBV10-3	TRBJ2-2	16	TGTGCCATCAACACCCTCGGACTAGCGAGGACCGGGGAGCTGTTTTTT	CAINTLGLARTGELFF
TRBD2	NA	TRBV6-2/TRBV6-3	TRBJ2-5	15	TGTGCCAGCAGTTCCGAGGGGACTAGCGGAGAGACCCAGTACTTC	CASSSEGTSGETQYF
TRBD1	once	TRBV25-1	TRBJ2-5	16	TGTGCCAGCAGTGAGGTCCGGGACAGGGTAGGAGAGACCCAGTACTTC	CASSEVRDRVGETQYF
TRBD2	NA	TRBV7-8	TRBJ2-3	16	TGTGCCAGCAGCTTTCTAGCGGATTTTCGCACAGATACGCAGTATTTT	CASSFLADFRTDTQYF
TRBD1	NA	TRBV20-1	TRBJ1-1	16	TGCAGTGCTAGGGACAGGGGAAAAGGGGCGAACACTGAAGCTTTCTTT	CSARDRGKGANTEAFF
NA	NA	TRBV6-2/TRBV6-3	TRBJ2-1	15	TGTGCCAGCAGTTACGTCGGGACGGGTGACAATGAGCAGTTCTTC	CASSYVGTGDNEQFF
NA	few	TRBV7-2	TRBJ2-5	14	TGTGCCAGCAGCTTCGCGGCAGGACAAGAGACCCAGTACTTC	CASSFAAGQETQYF
TRBD2	NA	TRBV7-8	TRBJ2-1	16	TGTGCCAGCAGCATTTGGGAGGGGAACTCCTACAATGAGCAGTTCTTC	CASSIWEGNSYNEQFF
NA	NA	TRBV27	TRBJ2-7	13	TGTGCCAGCAAGAGTCTGTCCCTCGCCGAGCAGTACTTC	CASKSLSLAEQYF
NA	NA	TRBV3-1	TRBJ2-1	13	TGTGCCAGCAGATCTAGTCTGGGAGGTGAGCAGTTCTTC	CASRSSLGGEQFF
TRBD1	NA	TRBV6-5	TRBJ1-2	14	TGTGCCAGCACCCCGGGACAGGGGGTCTATGGCTACACCTTC	CASTPGQGVYGYTF
TRBD1	once	TRBV7-9	TRBJ2-7	17	TGTGCCAGCAGCTTAGACCCCGGGACAGGGGAGACTAACGAGCAGTACTTC	CASSLDPGTGETNEQYF
NA	NA	TRBV30	TRBJ1-3	13	TGTGCCTGGAGACCCGGCTCTGGAAACACCATATATTTT	CAWRPGSGNTIYF
NA	NA	TRBV4-1	TRBJ2-5	15	TGCGCCAGCAGCCAAGATTCGGGCGGCCAAGAGACCCAGTACTTC	CASSQDSGGQETQYF
NA	NA	TRBV10-3	TRBJ1-2	15	TGTGCCATCAGTGACCCGCAGTCAACTAACTATGGCTACACCTTC	CAISDPQSTNYGYTF
TRBD2	NA	TRBV19	TRBJ2-1	17	TGTGCCAGTAGTATATCTAGGAGCGGGGGTTCCTACAATGAGCAGTTCTTC	CASSISRSGGSYNEQFF
NA	NA	TRBV7-9	TRBJ2-2	17	TGTGCCAGCAGCTCCCCAGAGCCACCCGAGCACACCGGGGAGCTGTTTTTT	CASSSPEPPEHTGELFF
TRBD2	NA	TRBV27	TRBJ2-1	18	TGTGCCAGCAGTCGCCTTTGGGCGGGAGGGCCTGGTAGTAATGAGCAGTTCTTC	CASSRLWAGGPGSNEQFF
TRBD2	NA	TRBV11-2	TRBJ2-7	15	TGTGCCAGCAGCTTCGCCCCCGGGACTATCTACGAGCAGTACTTC	CASSFAPGTIYEQYF
NA	NA	TRBV7-9	TRBJ1-1	16	TGTGCCAGCAGTTATAGACCGGACAGTTTGAACACTGAAGCTTTCTTT	CASSYRPDSLNTEAFF
TRBD2	once	TRBV5-4	TRBJ2-1	15	TGTGCCAGCAGCTTGGGGACTAGCGGGAGCGGGGAGCAGTTCTTC	CASSLGTSGSGEQFF
TRBD2	NA	TRBV6-5	TRBJ2-7	15	TGTGCCAGCAGTTACTCGTCTAGCGGGAGTTACGAGCAGTACTTC	CASSYSSSGSYEQYF
NA	NA	TRBV19	TRBJ2-7	14	TGTGCCAGTAGCCTTCATATAGCGGTTTACGAGCAGTACTTC	CASSLHIAVYEQYF
NA	NA	TRBV27	TRBJ2-7	14	TGTGCCAGCAGTCCTCTAGGGGCCGCCGCCGAGCAGTACTTC	CASSPLGAAAEQYF
TRBD2	NA	TRBV20-1	TRBJ2-1	16	TGCAGTGCTAGAGATCTAGCGGGAGTCCTCTACAATGAGCAGTTCTTC	CSARDLAGVLYNEQFF
NA	NA	TRBV6-5	TRBJ2-7	17	TGTGCCAGCAGTTACAGCCCCGGACAGCCAAGTTCCTACGAGCAGTACTTC	CASSYSPGQPSSYEQYF
TRBD2	NA	TRBV4-2	TRBJ2-1	15	TGTGCCAGCAGCCTATTAGCGGGAGATGGCGATGAGCAGTTCTTC	CASSLLAGDGDEQFF
NA	NA	TRBV27	TRBJ1-2	13	TGTGCCAGCAGGGTGGACAGCAACTATGGCTACACCTTC	CASRVDSNYGYTF
NA	NA	TRBV5-1	TRBJ2-2	15	TGCGCCAGCAGCTTTCGACTACCTACTAGAGGGGAGCTGTTTTTT	CASSFRLPTRGELFF
TRBD2	NA	TRBV5-4	TRBJ2-1	16	TGTGCCAGCAGTCATTTAGCGGGAGGCCCCTACAATGAGCAGTTCTTC	CASSHLAGGPYNEQFF
NA	NA	TRBV7-9	TRBJ2-7	14	TGTGCCAGCAGCTTAGCGGGGAGTCCCGTCGAGCAGTACTTC	CASSLAGSPVEQYF